The 31 T cell receptor beta chains reported below all come from one sample, sequenced in a study of CD8 T cells in Susac syndrome. RNA totalling about 0.45 to 1 ug underwent reverse transcription with random hexamers. Using its own MiXCR run on the immunoSEQ multiplex PCR reads, TCRdb lists one record per CDR3 protein. The sample carries fewer than 350,000 distinct CDR3 sequences, 70% to 90% recorded once. Sample: CD8+ T cells from PBMCs. These receptor sequences come from a human donor with multiple sclerosis.

A word on this clonotype: An end of the junction does not agree with germline; a read error may underlie this. This rearrangement joins TRBV18 to TRBJ2-1; a weak D match, TRBD2 (5 bases). The CDR3 contains 14 residues. CDR1 and CDR2 (germline): KGHSH, LQKENI. The CDR3 sequence is CASSPFGLNNEQLF. CDR3 nucleotide sequence: TGTGCCAGCTCACCCTTCGGACTGAACAATGAGCAGCTCTTC.

The chain combines TRBV28 with TRBJ1-5, with 7 nucleotides matching TRBD1. This CDR3 spans 15 amino acids. V trimming: 4 bases; J trimming: 4 bases; junction bases outside the gene matches: 7. Per the germline V gene, CDR1 is MDHEN and CDR2 is SYDVKM. The CDR3, as DNA: TGTGCCAGCAGTTCAACAGGGGCAACTAATCAGCCCCAGCATTTT. This sequence encodes CASSSTGATNQPQHF.

This chain joins TRBV11-2 and TRBJ1-1; D is unclear. V was clipped by 0 bases and J by 7 bases, with 6 bases between them. CDR3 length equals 12 residues. Per the germline V gene, CDR1 is SGHAT and CDR2 is FQNNGV. DNA of the CDR3: TGTGCCAGCAGCTTAGATCCCCGTGAAGCTTTCTTT. Its protein is CASSLDPREAFF.

The chain recombines TRBV19 with TRBJ2-7, with D tentatively TRBD1 or TRBD2 (5 bases each). The length of the CDR3 is 14 residues. Trimming left V 2 bases short and J 5 bases short, with 13 bases between. The germline CDR1 and CDR2 sequences are LNHDA and SQIVND (reference sequence). This chain's CDR3 is CASSIPGSFNEQYF. DNA for the CDR3: TGTGCCAGTAGTATACCAGGGAGTTTTAACGAGCAGTACTTC. The full variable domain, completed using reference TRBV19 and TRBJ2-7, is DGGITQSPKYLFRKEGQNVTLSCEQNLNHDAMYWYRQDPGQGLRLIYYSQIVNDFQKGDIAEGYSVSREKKESFPLTVTSAQKNPTAFYLCASSIPGSFNEQYFGPGTRLTVT.

This clonotype has more than one count but fewer than ten. The chain joins TRBV19 to TRBJ1-1, with unresolved D. Trimming took off 7 bases at V and 3 bases at J, with 9 bases between the two ends. This CDR3 is built from 12 residues. CDR1 and CDR2 (germline): LNHDA, SQIVND (reference sequence). CDR3 in amino acids: CASTPSHTEAFF. CDR3 in DNA: TGTGCCAGTACCCCATCCCACACTGAAGCTTTCTTT.

V is TRBV28 and J is TRBJ2-1; 8 bases map to TRBD2. Germline values: CDR1 MDHEN, CDR2 SYDVKM. Losses at the gene ends were 6 bases for V and 8 bases for J; bases not matched to a gene: 15. The CDR3 is 16 residues long. The CDR3 protein is CASRPIDPGLGDEQFF. The DNA of the CDR3 is TGTGCCAGCAGACCTATCGACCCGGGACTAGGCGATGAGCAGTTCTTC.

The chain combines TRBV3-1 with TRBJ2-1; possibly TRBD1 or TRBD2 for D (5 bases each). From germline, CDR1 is LGHDT and CDR2 YNNKEL (reference sequence). Trimming shortened V by 0 bases and J by 0 bases, and 12 bases separated the two germline ends. CDR3 size: 17 residues. CDR3 DNA sequence: TGTGCCAGCAGCCAAGATTTTTGGGGGAGCTCCTACAATGAGCAGTTCTTC. Translation gives CASSQDFWGSSYNEQFF.

The V call is TRBV30, the J call TRBJ2-7, with a tentative D call TRBD1 (6 bases). CDR3 length: 15 amino acids. V was trimmed by 3 bases and J by 0 bases, leaving 15 bases between them. Germline lookup yields CDR1 GTSNPN and CDR2 SVGIG (reference sequence). CDR3: CAWRTLRDNSYEQYF. The CDR3 DNA follows: TGTGCCTGGAGGACCCTCCGGGACAACTCCTACGAGCAGTACTTC.

About this clonotype itself: One end of the junction varies from germline; a read error may be responsible. The J gene is TRBJ2-4, the V gene TRBV27, with TRBD1 matching 10 bases. Germline V lookup: CDR1 MNHEY, CDR2 SMNVEV (reference sequence). The CDR3 loop spans 16 amino acids. The CDR3 DNA sequence: TGTGCCAGCAGTCCAACAGGGACAGGGGCCAAAAACACTCAGTACTTC. This sequence encodes CASSPTGTGAKNTQYF.

The chain is built from TRBV6-5 and TRBJ2-1; D assignment may be TRBD1 or TRBD2 (5 bases each). CDR1 is MNHEY and CDR2 is SVGAGI in the germline V gene. Trimming cost V 2 bases and J 6 bases, with 11 bases left between them. The CDR3 contains 14 residues. In DNA, the CDR3 is TGTGCCAGCAGTTACGGGACCACCTTCAATGAGCAGTTCTTC. It codes for CASSYGTTFNEQFF.

The rearrangement uses TRBV10-2 and TRBJ1-3; 9 bases map to TRBD1. V shed 10 bases and J 7 bases; nucleotides not matched to a gene: 8. Germline CDR1 WSHSY, CDR2 SAAADI. This CDR3 is built from 13 residues. The chain's CDR3 is CATQGQGRNTIYF. In nucleotides, the CDR3 is TGCGCCACCCAAGGACAGGGGAGGAACACCATATATTTT.

This clonotype was observed a single time. The chain has TRBV7-9 and TRBJ1-2; D may be TRBD1 (6 bases). V dropped 1 base and J dropped 8 bases, with 26 bases sitting between them. The CDR3 has 18 residues. CDR1 is SEHNR, CDR2 FQNEAQ, per germline (reference sequence). For the CDR3, the DNA is TGTGCCAGCAGCTTAGACTACCGGGGACAACTGGCCGCAGGGGGCTACACCTTC. Translated, it gives CASSLDYRGQLAAGGYTF.

The CDR3 coding sequence is TGTGCCAGCAGTTCCCGACCCGTGGGCGCTCACAATGAGCAGTTCTTC. Protein sequence: CASSSRPVGAHNEQFF. This rearrangement joins TRBV28 to TRBJ2-1; D is uncertain. The CDR3 sequence is 16 residues long. Trimming pared 4 bases from V and 5 bases from J, leaving 18 bases between. From germline, CDR1 is MDHEN and CDR2 SYDVKM.

The chain recombines TRBV10-3 with TRBJ2-7; no firm D call. Germline V CDR1 and CDR2: ENHRY, SYGVKD. The CDR3 has 14 amino acids. V lost 0 bases to trimming and J lost 2 bases, with 8 bases between them. Here the CDR3 reads CAISESEATYEQYF. DNA of the CDR3: TGTGCCATCAGTGAGTCAGAGGCCACCTACGAGCAGTACTTC.

The chain links TRBV25-1 to TRBJ2-7; 11 bases match TRBD2. CDR1 and CDR2 from the germline V gene are MGHDK and SYGVNS. The V segment lost 8 bases and the J segment 5 bases; nucleotides outside the gene matches: 8. The CDR3 spans 14 residues. CDR3 sequence: CASRGTSGAHEQYF. The CDR3 DNA reads as TGTGCCAGCCGAGGGACTAGCGGCGCTCACGAGCAGTACTTC.

The chain joins TRBV20-1 to TRBJ1-2; D remains ambiguous. Germline CDR1 reads DFQATT; CDR2 reads SNEGSKA (reference sequence). CDR3 length equals 14 residues. Trimming took 0 bases from V and 3 from J, leaving 11 bases between them. The CDR3 loop is CSARDLRKDYGYTF. In DNA, the CDR3 is TGCAGTGCTAGAGATCTCAGAAAAGACTATGGCTACACCTTC.

This clonotype came up a few times. The gene calls are TRBV6-2 or TRBV6-3 and TRBJ1-1; D is ambiguous. The germline CDR1 and CDR2 sequences are MNHEY and SVGEGT. V was trimmed by 5 bases and J by 7 bases, leaving 8 bases between them. The CDR3 runs 11 residues. Written as DNA, the CDR3 is TGTGCCAGCAGTCGGACGTTTGAAGCTTTCTTT. Amino acid sequence: CASSRTFEAFF.

This chain connects TRBV4-3 to TRBJ2-7, with D maybe TRBD1 (5 bases). Germline V gene sequence: CDR1 LGHNA, CDR2 YSLEER. Deletions cut 1 base from V and 4 bases from J, with 11 bases between. The CDR3 contains 14 residues. The DNA for the CDR3 is TGCGCCAGCAGCCAAGCCCTGGGGCAGTACGAGCAGTACTTC. It specifies CASSQALGQYEQYF.

The gene calls are TRBV29-1 and TRBJ2-2, with no clear D. V gave up 4 bases and J gave up 1 base, with 7 bases separating them. Germline values: CDR1 SQVTM, CDR2 ANQGSEA. This CDR3 has 13 amino acids. As DNA, the CDR3 is TGCAGCGTTGTTCGCGAGAACACCGGGGAGCTGTTTTTT. Translating it yields CSVVRENTGELFF.

J is TRBJ1-6 and V is TRBV9, with D perhaps TRBD1 (6 bases). Trimming took off 6 bases at V and 1 base at J, with 8 bases between the two ends. Germline assignment: CDR1 SGDLS and CDR2 YYNGEE. CDR3 length equals 14 residues. The DNA for the CDR3 is TGTGCCAGCACAGACAGGTCCTATAATTCACCCCTCCACTTT. This encodes CASTDRSYNSPLHF.

The chain links TRBV20-1 to TRBJ2-7; 12 bases agree with TRBD2. CDR1 and CDR2 from the germline V gene are DFQATT and SNEGSKA (reference sequence). After removal of 5 bases from V and 6 bases from J, the junction contained 20 bases not matched to a gene. CDR3 length: 18 residues. The CDR3 sequence is CSAPWRLAGAPLGGEQYF. The CDR3 nucleotides read TGCAGTGCTCCATGGAGACTAGCGGGAGCGCCGCTGGGGGGCGAGCAGTACTTC.

A single count supports this clonotype. The chain carries TRBV19 and TRBJ2-5; maybe TRBD1 (6 bases). V lost 7 bases, J lost 0 bases, and 15 bases lay in between. Germline CDR1 LNHDA, CDR2 SQIVND (reference sequence). The CDR3 covers 15 residues. The DNA for the CDR3 is TGTGCCAGTACCCCTACAGGGCTGTACCAAGAGACCCAGTACTTC. Translated, it gives CASTPTGLYQETQYF.

V and J are TRBV25-1 and TRBJ2-1; D remains ambiguous. Germline CDR1 and CDR2: MGHDK and SYGVNS. The V end lost 5 bases, the J end lost 0 bases, and 5 bases lay between the germline ends. This CDR3 comprises 13 residues. The CDR3 loop is CASSWDSYNEQFF. In DNA, the CDR3 is TGTGCCAGCAGTTGGGACTCCTACAATGAGCAGTTCTTC.

This chain uses TRBV10-3 with TRBJ1-2; unclear D gene. The CDR3 covers 14 residues. CDR1 and CDR2 from the germline V gene are ENHRY and SYGVKD. V lost 2 bases and J 1 base, leaving 8 bases between the germline ends. The CDR3, as DNA: TGTGCCATCAGTGAGCCTTGGGGTAACTATGGCTACACCTTC. Encoded protein: CAISEPWGNYGYTF.

The chain couples TRBV27 to TRBJ2-3; 9 bases fit TRBD1. The CDR3 extends over 14 amino acids. V shed 8 bases, J shed 12 bases, and the junction held 15 bases outside the gene matches. Per germline, CDR1 MNHEY and CDR2 SMNVEV (reference sequence). CDR3 protein: CASRPTGGLLNQYF. DNA for the CDR3: TGTGCCAGCCGTCCTACAGGGGGCCTATTAAATCAGTATTTT.

The V and J genes are TRBV7-9 and TRBJ2-7, with TRBD2 matching 13 bases. The CDR3 runs to 16 residues. Germline V CDR1 and CDR2: SEHNR, FQNEAQ (reference sequence). The J segment lost 4 bases and the V segment lost 5 bases, leaving 8 bases of the junction unmatched. This CDR3 reads CASSPGLAGVRYEQYF. The DNA of the CDR3 is TGTGCCAGCAGCCCAGGACTAGCGGGAGTCCGATACGAGCAGTACTTC.

The chain carries TRBV13 and TRBJ2-3, with 9 bases matching TRBD2. Trimming at V came to 6 bases and at J to 6 bases, leaving 10 bases not matched to a gene. This CDR3 contains 15 residues. Per the germline V gene, CDR1 is PRHDT and CDR2 is FYEKMQ (reference sequence). The DNA for the CDR3 is TGTGCCAGCAGTCCCGGGACTAGCAAGTACGATACGCAGTATTTT. Translating gives CASSPGTSKYDTQYF.

The V gene is TRBV5-1, the J gene TRBJ2-3; 7 positions match TRBD1. Unmatched junction bases numbered 4, after V lost 4 bases and J lost 5 bases. The CDR3 consists of 13 residues. CDR1 is SGHRS and CDR2 is YFSETQ in the germline V gene. The DNA for the CDR3 is TGCGCCAGCAGCCGAGACAGGGAAGATACGCAGTATTTT. Its translation is CASSRDREDTQYF.

The chain is built from TRBV7-8 and TRBJ1-5; D remains unclear. V was cut by 5 bases and J by 4 bases, with 12 bases left in between. Germline CDR1 is SGHVS and CDR2 is FQNEAQ. The CDR3 loop spans 14 amino acids. CDR3 sequence reads: CASSHWTQNQPQHF. CDR3 bases: TGTGCCAGCAGCCATTGGACCCAAAATCAGCCCCAGCATTTT.

The V call is TRBV28, the J call TRBJ1-2; D unclear. The CDR3 runs 13 residues. V was shortened by 2 bases and J by 8 bases, with 12 bases between the two germline ends. Germline CDR1 MDHEN, CDR2 SYDVKM. This chain's CDR3 is CASSLLRSGGYTF. CDR3 in DNA: TGTGCCAGCAGTTTACTGAGATCGGGAGGCTACACCTTC.

The chain joins TRBV27 to TRBJ2-7, with a tentative D call TRBD2 (5 bases). Germline loops: CDR1 MNHEY, CDR2 SMNVEV (reference sequence). V was clipped by 1 base and J by 3 bases, with 13 bases between them. The CDR3 runs to 15 residues. The CDR3 nucleotides are TGTGCCAGCAGTTTATATAGGATCGGGATCTACGAGCAGTACTTC. Encoded protein: CASSLYRIGIYEQYF.